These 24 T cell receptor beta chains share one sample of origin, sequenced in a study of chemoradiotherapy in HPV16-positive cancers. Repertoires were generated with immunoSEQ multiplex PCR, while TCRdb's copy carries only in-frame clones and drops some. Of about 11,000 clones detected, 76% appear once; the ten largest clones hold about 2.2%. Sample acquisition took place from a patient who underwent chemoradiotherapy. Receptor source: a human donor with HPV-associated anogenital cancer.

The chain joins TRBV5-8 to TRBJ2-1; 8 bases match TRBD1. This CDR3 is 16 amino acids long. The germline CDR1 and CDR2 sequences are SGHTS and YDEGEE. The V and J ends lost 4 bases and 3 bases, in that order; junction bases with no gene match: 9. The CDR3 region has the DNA TGTGCCAGCAGCCCCCCGACAGGGGAGGACTACAATGAGCAGTTCTTC. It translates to CASSPPTGEDYNEQFF.

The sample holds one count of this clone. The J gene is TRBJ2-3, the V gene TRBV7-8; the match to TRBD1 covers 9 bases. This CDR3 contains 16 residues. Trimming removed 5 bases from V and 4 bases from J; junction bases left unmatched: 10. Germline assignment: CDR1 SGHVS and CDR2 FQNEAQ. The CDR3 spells CASSTPTGQGPDTQYF. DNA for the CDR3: TGTGCCAGCAGCACACCTACGGGACAGGGTCCAGATACGCAGTATTTT.

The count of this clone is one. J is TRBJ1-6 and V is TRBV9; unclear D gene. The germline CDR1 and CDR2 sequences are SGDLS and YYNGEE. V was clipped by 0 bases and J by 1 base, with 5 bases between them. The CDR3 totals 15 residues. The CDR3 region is CASSVAPSYNSPLHF. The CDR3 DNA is TGTGCCAGCAGCGTAGCCCCATCCTATAATTCACCCCTCCACTTT.

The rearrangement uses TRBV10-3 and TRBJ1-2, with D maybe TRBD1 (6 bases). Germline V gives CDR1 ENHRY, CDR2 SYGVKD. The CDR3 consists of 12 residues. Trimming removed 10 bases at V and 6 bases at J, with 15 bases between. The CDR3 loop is CATEQGPHGYTF. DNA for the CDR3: TGTGCCACTGAACAGGGTCCTCATGGCTACACCTTC.

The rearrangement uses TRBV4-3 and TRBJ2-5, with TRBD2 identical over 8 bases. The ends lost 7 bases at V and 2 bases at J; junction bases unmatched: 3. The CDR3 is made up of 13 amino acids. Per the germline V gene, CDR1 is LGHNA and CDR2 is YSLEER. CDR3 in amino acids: CASNERGQETQYF. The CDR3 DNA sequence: TGCGCCAGCAATGAGCGGGGGCAAGAGACCCAGTACTTC.

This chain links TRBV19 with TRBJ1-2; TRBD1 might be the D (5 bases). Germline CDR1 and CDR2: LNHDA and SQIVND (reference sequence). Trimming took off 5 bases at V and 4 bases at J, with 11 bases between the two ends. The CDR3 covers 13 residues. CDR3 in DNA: TGTGCCAGTAGTTTATTCCAGGGCTATGGCTACACCTTC. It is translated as CASSLFQGYGYTF.

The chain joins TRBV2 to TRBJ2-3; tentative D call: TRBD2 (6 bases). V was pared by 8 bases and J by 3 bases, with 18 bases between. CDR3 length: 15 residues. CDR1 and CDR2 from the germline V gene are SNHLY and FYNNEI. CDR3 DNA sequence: TGTGCCAGCTCTCTCGGCGGGGATGGAACAGATACGCAGTATTTT. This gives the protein CASSLGGDGTDTQYF.

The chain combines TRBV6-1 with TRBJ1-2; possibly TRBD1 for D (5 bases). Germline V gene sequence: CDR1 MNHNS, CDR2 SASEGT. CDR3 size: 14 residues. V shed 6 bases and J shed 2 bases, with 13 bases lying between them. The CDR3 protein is CASRMLGGNYGYTF. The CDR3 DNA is TGTGCCAGCAGAATGCTCGGGGGGAACTATGGCTACACCTTC.

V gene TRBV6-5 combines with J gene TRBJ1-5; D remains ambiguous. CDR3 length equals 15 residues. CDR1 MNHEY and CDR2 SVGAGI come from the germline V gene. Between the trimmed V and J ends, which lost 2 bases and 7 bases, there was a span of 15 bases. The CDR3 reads CASSYPIWRVQPQHF. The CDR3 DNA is TGTGCCAGCAGTTACCCTATCTGGAGGGTGCAGCCCCAGCATTTT.

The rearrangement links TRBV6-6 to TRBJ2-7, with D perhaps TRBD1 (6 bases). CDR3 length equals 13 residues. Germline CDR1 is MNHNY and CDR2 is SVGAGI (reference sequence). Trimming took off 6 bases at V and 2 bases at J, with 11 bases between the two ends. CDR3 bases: TGTGCCAGCAGGGAGACAGGCGCCTACGAGCAGTACTTC. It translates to CASRETGAYEQYF.

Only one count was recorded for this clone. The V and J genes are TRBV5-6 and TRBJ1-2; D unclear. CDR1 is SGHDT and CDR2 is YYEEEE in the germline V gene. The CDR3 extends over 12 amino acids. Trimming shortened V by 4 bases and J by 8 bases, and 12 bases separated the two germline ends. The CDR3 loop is CASSRESWGYTF. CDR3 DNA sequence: TGTGCCAGCAGCCGAGAATCGTGGGGCTACACCTTC.

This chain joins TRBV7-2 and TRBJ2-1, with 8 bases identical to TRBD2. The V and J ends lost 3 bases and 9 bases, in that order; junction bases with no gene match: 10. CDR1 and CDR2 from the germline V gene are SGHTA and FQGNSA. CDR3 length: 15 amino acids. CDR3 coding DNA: TGTGCCAGCAGCTTCGCGGGGGGCCTGTCAACTGAGCAGTTCTTC. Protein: CASSFAGGLSTEQFF.

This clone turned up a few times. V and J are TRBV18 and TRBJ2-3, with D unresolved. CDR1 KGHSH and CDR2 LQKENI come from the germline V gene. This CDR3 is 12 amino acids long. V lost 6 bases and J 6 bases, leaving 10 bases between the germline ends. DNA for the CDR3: TGTGCCAGCTCCTCCGCTGGTGATACGCAGTATTTT. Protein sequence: CASSSAGDTQYF.

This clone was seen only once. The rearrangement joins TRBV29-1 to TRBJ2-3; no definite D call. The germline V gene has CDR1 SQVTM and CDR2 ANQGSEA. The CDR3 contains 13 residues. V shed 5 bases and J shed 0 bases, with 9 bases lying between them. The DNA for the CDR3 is TGCAGCGTTCGGCAGGACAGCACAGATACGCAGTATTTT. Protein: CSVRQDSTDTQYF.

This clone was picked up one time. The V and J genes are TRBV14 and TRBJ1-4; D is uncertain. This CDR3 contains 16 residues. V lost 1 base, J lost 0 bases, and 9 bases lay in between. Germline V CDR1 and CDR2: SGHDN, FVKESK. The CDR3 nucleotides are TGTGCCAGCAGCCAAGCGAGGTCGGCAACTAATGAAAAACTGTTTTTT. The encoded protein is CASSQARSATNEKLFF.

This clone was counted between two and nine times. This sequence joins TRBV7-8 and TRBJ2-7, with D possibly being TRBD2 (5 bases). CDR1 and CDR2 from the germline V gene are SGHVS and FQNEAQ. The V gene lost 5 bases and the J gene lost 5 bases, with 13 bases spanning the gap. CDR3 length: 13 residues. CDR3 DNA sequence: TGTGCCAGCAGCCCCCCGCGGCGGGACGAGCAGTACTTC. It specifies CASSPPRRDEQYF.

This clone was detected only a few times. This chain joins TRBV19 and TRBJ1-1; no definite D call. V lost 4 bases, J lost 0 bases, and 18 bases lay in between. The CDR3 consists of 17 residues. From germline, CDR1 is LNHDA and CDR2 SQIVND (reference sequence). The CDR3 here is CASSTPPGRVVNTEAFF. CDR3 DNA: TGTGCCAGTAGTACCCCTCCAGGTAGGGTTGTGAACACTGAAGCTTTCTTT.

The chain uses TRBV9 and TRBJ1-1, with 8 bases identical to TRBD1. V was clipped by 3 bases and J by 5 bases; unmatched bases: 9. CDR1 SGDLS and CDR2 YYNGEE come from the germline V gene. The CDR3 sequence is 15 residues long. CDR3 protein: CASSGETGVRTEAFF. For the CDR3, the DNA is TGTGCCAGCAGCGGCGAGACAGGGGTCCGGACTGAAGCTTTCTTT.

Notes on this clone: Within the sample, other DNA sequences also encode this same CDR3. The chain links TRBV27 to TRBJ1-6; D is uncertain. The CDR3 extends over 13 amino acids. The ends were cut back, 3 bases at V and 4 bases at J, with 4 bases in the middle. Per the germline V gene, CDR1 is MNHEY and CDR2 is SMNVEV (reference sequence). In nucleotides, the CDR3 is TGTGCCAGCAGTTTCGTGTATAATTCACCCCTCCACTTT. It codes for CASSFVYNSPLHF.

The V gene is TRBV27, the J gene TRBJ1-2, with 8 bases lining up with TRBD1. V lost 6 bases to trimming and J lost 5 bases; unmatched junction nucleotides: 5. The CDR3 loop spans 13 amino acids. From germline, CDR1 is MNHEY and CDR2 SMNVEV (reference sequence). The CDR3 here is CASRRQGLYGYTF. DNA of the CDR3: TGTGCCAGCAGGCGACAGGGGTTGTATGGCTACACCTTC.

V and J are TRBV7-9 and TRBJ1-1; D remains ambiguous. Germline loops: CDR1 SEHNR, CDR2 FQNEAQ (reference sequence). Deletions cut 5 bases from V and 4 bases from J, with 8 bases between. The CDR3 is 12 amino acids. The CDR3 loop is CASSLSGTEAFF. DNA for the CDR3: TGTGCCAGCAGCCTTAGTGGCACTGAAGCTTTCTTT. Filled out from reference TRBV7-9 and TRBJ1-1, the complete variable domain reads DTGVSQNPRHKITKRGQNVTFRCDPISEHNRLYWYRQTLGQGPEFLTYFQNEAQLEKSRLLSDRFSAERPKGSFSTLEIQRTEQGDSAMYLCASSLSGTEAFFGQGTRLTVV.

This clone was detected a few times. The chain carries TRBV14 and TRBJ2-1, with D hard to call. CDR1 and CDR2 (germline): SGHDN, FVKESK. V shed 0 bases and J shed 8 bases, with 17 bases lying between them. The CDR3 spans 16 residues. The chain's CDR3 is CASSQEGFSKLDEQFF. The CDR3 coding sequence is TGTGCCAGCAGCCAAGAAGGATTCAGTAAGCTGGATGAGCAGTTCTTC.

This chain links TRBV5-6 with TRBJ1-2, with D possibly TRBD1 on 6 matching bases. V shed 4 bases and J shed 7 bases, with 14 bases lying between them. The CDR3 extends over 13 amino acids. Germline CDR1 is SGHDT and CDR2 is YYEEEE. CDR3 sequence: CASSGGGEGGYTF. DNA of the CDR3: TGTGCCAGCAGCGGGGGGGGCGAAGGTGGCTACACCTTC. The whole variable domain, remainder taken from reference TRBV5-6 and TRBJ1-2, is DAGVTQSPTHLIKTRGQQVTLRCSPKSGHDTVSWYQQALGQGPQFIFQYYEEEERQRGNFPDRFSGHQFPNYSSELNVNALLLGDSALYLCASSGGGEGGYTFGSGTRLTVV.

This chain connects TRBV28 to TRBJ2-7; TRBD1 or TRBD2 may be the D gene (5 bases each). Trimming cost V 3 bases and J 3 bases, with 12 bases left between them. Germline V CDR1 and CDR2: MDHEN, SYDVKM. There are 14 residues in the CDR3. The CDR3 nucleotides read TGTGCCAGCAGTTTGAGGGGCCCAGGCTACGAGCAGTACTTC. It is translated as CASSLRGPGYEQYF.